This T cell receptor (beta chain) stems from a study of T-cell reconstitution after alpha-beta-depleted transplantation in children. Germline CDR1 SGDLS, CDR2 YYNGEE. The germline V and J ends were trimmed by 0 bases and 6 bases, with 16 bases remaining between them. The CDR3 has 16 residues. This clonotype was seen many times. TCRbeta library construction was performed incorporating unique molecular identifiers. TCRdb processed the PCR reads anew with MiXCR; each CDR3 protein has one entry. The repertoire holds around 490,000 distinct CDR3 sequences, about an eighth seen once, with approximately 15% in the top ten.

The TCR comes from a female patient aged 2 to 10 who had a stem cell transplant for aplastic anemia, so the T cells may come from the graft donor. The J gene is TRBJ2-1, the V gene TRBV9; the D gene is possibly TRBD2 (5 bases). Sequenced here: PBMCs, mostly from graft donor cells, sampled 180 days after TCRalphabeta/CD19-depleted stem cell transplant. CDR3 protein: CASSVASPTGINEQFF. The CDR3 region has the DNA TGTGCCAGCAGCGTAGCTAGCCCTACCGGTATCAATGAGCAGTTCTTC.